These 5 T cell receptor beta chains originate from one sample sequenced in a study of cytomegalovirus exposure and HLA in healthy donors. Primers: 60 Vbeta forward and 13 Jbeta reverse. The protocol was immunoSEQ multiplex PCR, while the TCRdb copy is restricted to in-frame clones and leaves out a portion. The table has roughly 120,000 clones, 80% seen once; the top ten hold 2% to 3%. Sample: PBMCs. The source of these receptors is a young man in good health and CMV-seronegative.

This clone has only a few counts. The chain uses TRBV6-5 and TRBJ2-7; D uncertain. The CDR3 spans 15 residues. Trimming pared 6 bases from V and 0 bases from J, leaving 15 bases between. The germline CDR1 and CDR2 sequences are MNHEY and SVGAGI. CDR3 nucleotide sequence: TGTGCCAGCAGCCTTTGGTTGACAAACTCCTACGAGCAGTACTTC. Amino acid sequence: CASSLWLTNSYEQYF.

This clone was counted between two and nine times. Other nucleotide sequences from this sample produce the same CDR3. This chain joins TRBV9 and TRBJ2-3, with a tentative D call TRBD2 (6 bases). Trimming took 3 bases from V and 0 from J, leaving 8 bases between them. There are 14 residues in the CDR3. From germline, CDR1 is SGDLS and CDR2 YYNGEE. The CDR3 DNA is TGTGCCAGCAGCGCCAGCGGGAGCACAGATACGCAGTATTTT. It is translated as CASSASGSTDTQYF.

The chain is built from TRBV9 and TRBJ2-1, with D perhaps TRBD2 (5 bases). This CDR3 has 14 residues. CDR1 and CDR2 from the germline V gene are SGDLS and YYNGEE. V was shortened by 1 base and J by 6 bases, with 11 bases between the two germline ends. The CDR3, as DNA: TGTGCCAGCAGCGTAATGTGGGAGCGCAATGAGCAGTTCTTC. Encoded protein: CASSVMWERNEQFF.

The chain combines TRBV6-1 with TRBJ2-2; 7 positions agree with TRBD1. This CDR3 comprises 15 residues. Germline assignment: CDR1 MNHNS and CDR2 SASEGT. J was trimmed by 3 bases and V by 6 bases; bases with no gene match: 7. The DNA for the CDR3 is TGTGCCAGCAGGCCCGGGACAGCGCACACCGGGGAGCTGTTTTTT. Translated, it gives CASRPGTAHTGELFF.

The chain has TRBV28 and TRBJ1-5; possible D gene TRBD1, 5 bases. Germline values: CDR1 MDHEN, CDR2 SYDVKM. This CDR3 has 15 amino acids. Trimming stripped 2 bases from V and 7 bases from J, with 15 bases between. The CDR3 DNA sequence: TGTGCCAGCAGTTTAGTCCCAGGGTTATACCAGCCCCAGCATTTT. Protein: CASSLVPGLYQPQHF.